A selection of T cell receptor beta chains follows, all from one sample in a study of identical twins. TCRdb passed the 5' RACE reads through MiXCR, listing each CDR3 protein once. The sample lists 1.5 million or so distinct CDR3 sequences; around 33% were seen once. The sequenced sample was cord blood. These receptor sequences come from a newborn girl in good health. Both conserved end residues are part of each CDR3. A D gene is named only where the DNA matches it firmly. Clone size is shown for a subset of rows, as once, few, many or a class of expanded clone.

v_gene	j_gene	abundance	d_gene	CDR3aa	CDR3nt
TRBV6-6	TRBJ1-2	many	.	CASSYSTYGYTF	TGTGCCAGCAGTTACTCCACCTATGGCTACACCTTC
TRBV7-7	TRBJ2-3	.	.	CASSFRRDGTSTDTQYF	TGTGCCAGCAGCTTTCGTCGGGACGGCACTAGCACAGATACGCAGTATTTT
TRBV24-1	TRBJ2-1	.	.	CATSDLGEDEQFF	TGTGCCACCAGTGACTTGGGGGAGGATGAGCAGTTCTTC
TRBV5-6	TRBJ2-5	.	.	CASSLEGRQETQYF	TGTGCCAGCAGCTTGGAGGGGAGGCAAGAGACCCAGTACTTC
TRBV20-1	TRBJ2-3	few	.	CSAPFSGDTQYF	TGCAGTGCTCCTTTCTCGGGGGATACGCAGTATTTT
TRBV20-1	TRBJ1-2	.	TRBD1	CSAAGQWSYGYTF	TGCAGTGCTGCGGGACAGTGGTCCTATGGCTACACCTTC
TRBV20-1	TRBJ2-7	few	.	CSALRGRASYEQYF	TGCAGTGCTCTTAGAGGTAGGGCCTCCTACGAGCAGTACTTC
TRBV28	TRBJ2-1	.	TRBD2	CASSGPTSGSYIEQFF	TGTGCCAGCAGTGGGCCGACTAGCGGCTCCTACATTGAGCAGTTCTTC
TRBV7-9	TRBJ2-6	few	.	CAISLETGANVLTF	TGTGCCATCAGCTTAGAAACTGGGGCCAACGTCCTGACTTTC
TRBV12-3/TRBV12-4	TRBJ2-3	.	TRBD2	CASSFGTSGYTQYF	TGTGCCAGCAGTTTTGGGACTAGCGGTTATACGCAGTATTTT
TRBV5-1	TRBJ1-5	few	.	CASSFGEYSNQPQHF	TGCGCCAGCAGCTTCGGAGAATATAGCAATCAGCCCCAGCATTTT
TRBV20-1	TRBJ1-4	few	.	CSVIQGTEKLFF	TGCAGTGTAATACAGGGAACTGAAAAACTGTTTTTT
TRBV12-3/TRBV12-4	TRBJ2-5	few	.	CASSLFGSFDRETQYF	TGTGCCAGCAGTTTATTCGGTAGTTTTGACCGGGAGACCCAGTACTTC
TRBV10-3	TRBJ2-6	.	.	CAISVGVGANVLTF	TGTGCCATCAGTGTCGGGGTTGGGGCCAACGTCCTGACTTTC
TRBV29-1	TRBJ2-3	many	.	CSVGGVPDTQYF	TGCAGCGTTGGCGGGGTTCCAGATACGCAGTATTTT
TRBV20-1	TRBJ1-5	.	.	CSANQQDGQPQHF	TGCAGTGCTAACCAACAGGATGGTCAGCCCCAGCATTTT
TRBV3-1	TRBJ1-1	few	TRBD1	CASSQGGTGREAFF	TGTGCCAGCAGCCAAGGTGGGACAGGTAGAGAAGCTTTCTTT
TRBV4-2	TRBJ1-1	few	.	CASSQVKGPNTEAFF	TGTGCCAGCAGCCAAGTGAAGGGACCCAACACCGAAGCTTTCTTT
TRBV5-1	TRBJ2-3	.	.	CASRRAKGTDTQYF	TGCGCCAGCAGACGGGCGAAGGGCACAGATACGCAGTATTTT
TRBV5-1	TRBJ2-2	few	.	CASSLSLGNTGELFF	TGCGCCAGCAGCTTGAGTCTAGGAAACACCGGGGAGCTGTTTTTT
TRBV10-3	TRBJ1-1	.	.	CAISEGRTEAFF	TGTGCCATCAGTGAAGGGAGGACTGAAGCTTTCTTT
TRBV3-1	TRBJ2-4	.	.	CASSQYETRNRQYF	TGTGCCAGCAGCCAATACGAAACTCGGAACCGGCAGTACTTC
TRBV6-5	TRBJ2-1	.	TRBD2	CASSDSLGTSIYNEQFF	TGTGCCAGCAGTGACTCCTTGGGGACTAGTATATACAATGAGCAGTTCTTC
TRBV5-4	TRBJ2-1	once	.	CASNLEGASGDYNEQFF	TGTGCCAGCAACTTAGAGGGGGCTAGCGGTGACTACAATGAGCAGTTCTTC
TRBV21-1	TRBJ1-2	.	.	CASSKEGWLPANYGYTF	TGTGCCAGCAGCAAAGAAGGGTGGCTTCCAGCTAACTATGGCTACACCTTC
TRBV7-9	TRBJ2-1	many	TRBD2	CASRGLANEQFF	TGTGCCAGCAGGGGACTAGCCAATGAGCAGTTCTTC
TRBV28	TRBJ2-1	few	TRBD2	CASREREEGYNEQFF	TGTGCCAGCAGAGAGCGGGAAGAAGGCTACAATGAGCAGTTCTTC
TRBV27	TRBJ2-1	many	TRBD2	CASSPGLAYSYNEQFF	TGTGCCAGCAGTCCGGGACTAGCTTACTCCTACAATGAGCAGTTCTTC
TRBV7-9	TRBJ2-7	.	TRBD1	CASSLAFFQGGAFYEQYF	TGTGCCAGCAGCTTAGCGTTCTTTCAAGGGGGCGCTTTTTACGAGCAGTACTTC
TRBV7-2	TRBJ1-2	many	.	CASSLAWEAHGYTF	TGTGCCAGCAGCTTAGCATGGGAGGCCCATGGCTACACCTTC
TRBV5-1	TRBJ1-1	.	.	CASSSAHGNTEAFF	TGCGCCAGCAGCTCGGCCCACGGGAACACTGAAGCTTTCTTT
TRBV27	TRBJ1-1	.	TRBD1	CASSIQPTGRTEAFF	TGTGCCAGCAGTATCCAACCGACAGGGCGGACTGAAGCTTTCTTT
TRBV29-1	TRBJ2-7	many	TRBD2	CSVGERGYEQYF	TGCAGCGTTGGTGAGCGGGGGTACGAGCAGTACTTC
TRBV20-1	TRBJ2-7	few	TRBD2	CSARAGTSGRALGSYEQYF	TGCAGTGCTAGAGCCGGGACTAGCGGGAGGGCCTTGGGCTCCTACGAGCAGTACTTC
TRBV5-1	TRBJ2-5	few	.	CASSLGPVQETQYF	TGCGCCAGCAGCTTGGGCCCAGTCCAAGAGACCCAGTACTTC
TRBV9	TRBJ1-2	.	TRBD1	CASSVSNTGVYGYTF	TGTGCCAGCAGCGTATCCAATACAGGGGTCTATGGCTACACCTTC
TRBV4-2	TRBJ1-2	.	.	CASSQDRAGYGYTF	TGTGCCAGCAGCCAAGACAGGGCGGGGTATGGCTACACCTTC
TRBV25-1	TRBJ2-3	few	TRBD2	CASNGASGRGTDTQYF	TGTGCCAGCAATGGGGCGAGCGGGAGAGGCACAGATACGCAGTATTTT
TRBV5-1	TRBJ2-5	many	.	CASSLTGKETQYF	TGCGCCAGCAGCTTGACAGGGAAAGAGACCCAGTACTTC
TRBV6-1	TRBJ1-6	.	.	CASSTRGLIYNSPLHF	TGTGCCAGCAGTACCCGGGGCCTCATCTATAATTCACCCCTCCACTTT
TRBV12-3/TRBV12-4	TRBJ1-2	.	TRBD1	CACSGQGDYGYTF	TGTGCCTGCAGTGGACAGGGCGACTATGGCTACACCTTC